The 7 T cell receptor beta chains below come from one sample, sequenced in a study of neurological immune-mediated disorders. One entry per CDR3 protein, called by TCRdb with MiXCR from the 5' RACE reads. Seen here are more than 30,000 distinct CDR3 sequences, 10% to 15% observed once, and the top ten hold approximately 2.3%. Sample time point: longitudinal time-point 2. Sequenced: PBMCs. The receptors were sampled from a woman between 40 and 55 years old in good health.

This clonotype occurred many times. The rearrangement links TRBV6-2 or TRBV6-3 to TRBJ1-1; D is unresolved. The CDR3 runs 15 residues. Looked up from germline, CDR1 is MNHEY and CDR2 is SVGEGT. V lost 6 bases and J lost 0, with 14 bases in between. CDR3: CASRPRGLLNTEAFF. DNA of the CDR3: TGTGCCAGCAGACCTCGTGGGCTGTTGAACACTGAAGCTTTCTTT.

This clonotype was counted at least ten times. V and J are TRBV18 and TRBJ1-6; D uncertain. Germline CDR1 is KGHSH and CDR2 is LQKENI. V lost 3 bases to trimming and J lost 10 bases, with 10 bases between them. The length of the CDR3 is 13 residues. This CDR3 is CASSPGRLSPLHF. The CDR3 DNA is TGTGCCAGCTCACCGGGGAGGCTATCACCCCTCCACTTT.

This clonotype was picked up many times. This sequence joins TRBV5-1 and TRBJ1-1, with D uncertain. V gave up 7 bases and J gave up 1 base, with 20 bases separating them. Per germline, CDR1 SGHRS and CDR2 YFSETQ. The CDR3 has 16 residues. The CDR3 reads CASRRLLRSGNTEAFF. The CDR3 DNA reads TGCGCCAGCCGGAGGCTCCTAAGATCTGGGAACACTGAAGCTTTCTTT.

By share of the sample, this clonotype is medium-sized. Here the CDR3 DNA reads TGTGCCACCTCCGACAGAGCGAGGACTGAAGCTTTCTTT. This sequence encodes CATSDRARTEAFF. V usage is TRBV6-2 or TRBV6-3 and J usage is TRBJ1-1; TRBD1 is a possible D gene (5 bases). CDR3 length: 13 amino acids. V lost 10 bases to trimming and J lost 5 bases, with 17 bases between them. Germline CDR1 MNHEY, CDR2 SVGEGT.

Sample share makes this clonotype medium-sized. V and J are TRBV20-1 and TRBJ1-2, with D possibly being TRBD1 (5 bases). This CDR3 is built from 14 residues. Between the trimmed V and J ends, which lost 5 bases and 8 bases, there was a span of 21 bases. The V gene's germline CDR1 is DFQATT and CDR2 SNEGSKA (reference sequence). CDR3 amino acids: CSAHGRPGRRGYTF. The CDR3 DNA follows: TGCAGTGCTCACGGCAGACCAGGGCGAAGGGGCTACACCTTC.

This clonotype was observed at least ten times. J is TRBJ1-2 and V is TRBV6-2 or TRBV6-3, with D possibly being TRBD1 (6 bases). V lost 6 bases to trimming and J lost 7 bases, with 18 bases between them. The V gene's germline CDR1 is MNHEY and CDR2 SVGEGT. The CDR3 covers 14 residues. The CDR3 region has the DNA TGTGCCAGCAGCCCCCAGGGGCCTCTCGTTGGCTACACCTTC. It specifies CASSPQGPLVGYTF.

This clonotype showed up just a few times. The rearrangement uses TRBV11-2 and TRBJ2-3; no firm D call. Trimming pared 5 bases from V and 1 base from J, leaving 10 bases between. Germline assignment: CDR1 SGHAT and CDR2 FQNNGV. This CDR3 region has 14 residues. The CDR3 region is CASSPARGTDTQYF. The CDR3 nucleotides are TGTGCCAGCAGCCCGGCTCGAGGCACAGATACGCAGTATTTT.